The 9 T cell receptor beta chains below come from one sample, sequenced in a study of CD8 T cells in ankylosing spondylitis. Each CDR3 protein is one row after TCRdb ran MiXCR on the 5' RACE reads. The sample lists 150,000 to 200,000 distinct CDR3 sequences, 11% occurring once. Input material: blood, either unsorted or a sorted T cell fraction (not recorded which). The receptor source for this set is a male donor with ankylosing spondylitis or in good health (not recorded which).

Only a few counts were recorded for this clonotype. The chain carries TRBV4-1 and TRBJ2-5; D is uncertain. The V gene lost 0 bases and the J gene lost 5 bases, with 16 bases spanning the gap. The germline V gene has CDR1 MGHRA and CDR2 YSYEKL. This CDR3 contains 16 residues. The CDR3 nucleotides are TGCGCCAGCAGCCAAGATGTGGCCACCCCGTGGGAGACCCAGTACTTC. This gives the protein CASSQDVATPWETQYF.

This clonotype has at least ten counts. The chain combines TRBV20-1 with TRBJ1-6; TRBD1 matches 10 bases. Trimming took 4 bases from V and 8 from J; bases not matched to a gene: 5. In germline, CDR1 is DFQATT, CDR2 SNEGSKA (reference sequence). CDR3 length equals 14 residues. CDR3 DNA: TGCAGTGCTAAACGGACAGGGGGAGATTCACCCCTCCACTTT. It codes for CSAKRTGGDSPLHF.

The chain recombines TRBV4-3 with TRBJ2-4; 7 bases map to TRBD1. The CDR3 loop spans 20 amino acids. Trimming removed 0 bases from V and 2 bases from J; junction bases left unmatched: 16. Germline CDR1 is LGHNA and CDR2 is YSLEER. CDR3 nucleotides: TGCGCCAGCAGCCAAGATTATTTACGATCATCGGACAGGTCCAAAAACATTCAGTACTTC. Translation gives CASSQDYLRSSDRSKNIQYF.

This clonotype turned up a few times. V gene TRBV20-1 combines with J gene TRBJ2-2; a possible D gene is TRBD2 (6 bases). This CDR3 is 14 amino acids long. The germline V gene encodes CDR1 DFQATT and CDR2 SNEGSKA (reference sequence). The V end was cut by 3 bases, the J end by 3 bases, with 11 bases between. CDR3 bases: TGCAGTGCTAGGGGCGGGACGGACACCGGGGAGCTGTTTTTT. Translated, it gives CSARGGTDTGELFF.

The table lists this clonotype with many counts. The V call is TRBV12-3 or TRBV12-4, the J call TRBJ2-5, with D perhaps matching TRBD2 (5 bases). V gave up 1 base and J gave up 5 bases, with 8 bases separating them. The CDR3 is 13 residues long. Here the CDR3 DNA reads TGTGCCAGCAGTTTAGGACCTAGCGAGACCCAGTACTTC. Translating gives CASSLGPSETQYF.

This clonotype was detected many times. This chain connects TRBV6-1 to TRBJ1-6; a weak D match, TRBD1 (6 bases). Germline V CDR1 and CDR2: MNHNS, SASEGT. This CDR3 comprises 14 residues. V lost 4 bases and J lost 8, with 12 bases in between. The CDR3 protein is CASSATGTDSPLHF. CDR3 bases: TGTGCCAGCAGTGCCACAGGGACCGATTCACCCCTCCACTTT.

Of note for this clonotype: Given a much more abundant clone one base away, this may be a read error. The chain joins TRBV7-9 to TRBJ2-2; D perhaps matches TRBD1 (5 bases). Germline V gene sequence: CDR1 SEHNR, CDR2 FQNEAQ (reference sequence). Trimming pared 5 bases from V and 0 bases from J, leaving 7 bases between. This CDR3 region has 14 residues. In DNA form, the CDR3 reads TGTGCCAGCAGCCCGACAGCGAACACCGGGGAGCTGTTTTTT. It encodes CASSPTANTGELFF. The full variable domain, with the rest looked up from reference TRBV7-9 and TRBJ2-2, is DTGVSQNPRHKITKRGQNVTFRCDPISEHNRLYWYRQTLGQGPEFLTYFQNEAQLEKSRLLSDRFSAERPKGSFSTLEIQRTEQGDSAMYLCASSPTANTGELFFGEGSRLTVL.

This clonotype has at least ten counts. The chain couples TRBV20-1 to TRBJ2-3; TRBD2 matches 9 bases. V lost 6 bases to trimming and J lost 0 bases; unmatched junction nucleotides: 4. The CDR3 totals 14 residues. Looked up from germline, CDR1 is DFQATT and CDR2 is SNEGSKA (reference sequence). The CDR3 region has the DNA TGCAGTGCCAGGACTAGCGCTAGCACAGATACGCAGTATTTT. Translated: CSARTSASTDTQYF.

This clonotype was seen only a few times. J is TRBJ1-5 and V is TRBV20-1, with 7 bases matching TRBD1. CDR3 length: 15 residues. Looked up from germline, CDR1 is DFQATT and CDR2 is SNEGSKA (reference sequence). With V trimmed by 5 bases and J by 5 bases, 12 bases remained unmatched. CDR3 DNA sequence: TGCAGTGCTTACGGATTAGGGGGCCGGTATCAGCCCCAGCATTTT. Its protein product is CSAYGLGGRYQPQHF.